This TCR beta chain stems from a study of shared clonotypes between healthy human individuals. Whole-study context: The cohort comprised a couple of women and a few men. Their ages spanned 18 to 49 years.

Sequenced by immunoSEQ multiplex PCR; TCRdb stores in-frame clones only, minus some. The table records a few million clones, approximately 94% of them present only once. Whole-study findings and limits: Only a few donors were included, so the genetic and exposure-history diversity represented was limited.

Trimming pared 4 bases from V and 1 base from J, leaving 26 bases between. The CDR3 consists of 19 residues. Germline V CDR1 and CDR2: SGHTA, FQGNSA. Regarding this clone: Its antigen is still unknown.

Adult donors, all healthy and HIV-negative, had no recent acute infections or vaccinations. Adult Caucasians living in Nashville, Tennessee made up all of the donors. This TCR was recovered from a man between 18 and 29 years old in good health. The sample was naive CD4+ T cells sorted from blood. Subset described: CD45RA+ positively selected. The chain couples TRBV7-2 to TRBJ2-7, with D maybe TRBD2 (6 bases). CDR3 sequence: CASSSEGLAPPRRSYEQYF. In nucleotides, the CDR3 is TGTGCCAGCAGCTCCGAGGGGCTAGCGCCACCCAGGAGGTCCTACGAGCAGTACTTC.